The present entry profiles one TCR beta chain with its context. These data come from a study of T cell changes during pregnancy in multiple sclerosis. Here immunoSEQ multiplex PCR was the method, and the copy in TCRdb shows in-frame clones only, minus some. Of 30,000 to 50,000 clones in the sample, over 75% were seen once. The CDR3 has 14 residues. Germline V lookup: CDR1 MNHNS, CDR2 SASEGT. Trimming left V 5 bases short and J 1 base short, with 11 bases between. The sequencing used CD4+ T cells from peripheral blood mononuclear cells, collected in the first trimester of pregnancy. This clonotype was sampled from a female donor in good health, enrolled as a control in a pregnancy study. The chain has TRBV6-1 and TRBJ1-1; D is uncertain. DNA of the CDR3: TGTGCCAGCAGTTCACGGGAGGGGAACACTGAAGCTTTCTTT. Amino acids: CASSSREGNTEAFF.